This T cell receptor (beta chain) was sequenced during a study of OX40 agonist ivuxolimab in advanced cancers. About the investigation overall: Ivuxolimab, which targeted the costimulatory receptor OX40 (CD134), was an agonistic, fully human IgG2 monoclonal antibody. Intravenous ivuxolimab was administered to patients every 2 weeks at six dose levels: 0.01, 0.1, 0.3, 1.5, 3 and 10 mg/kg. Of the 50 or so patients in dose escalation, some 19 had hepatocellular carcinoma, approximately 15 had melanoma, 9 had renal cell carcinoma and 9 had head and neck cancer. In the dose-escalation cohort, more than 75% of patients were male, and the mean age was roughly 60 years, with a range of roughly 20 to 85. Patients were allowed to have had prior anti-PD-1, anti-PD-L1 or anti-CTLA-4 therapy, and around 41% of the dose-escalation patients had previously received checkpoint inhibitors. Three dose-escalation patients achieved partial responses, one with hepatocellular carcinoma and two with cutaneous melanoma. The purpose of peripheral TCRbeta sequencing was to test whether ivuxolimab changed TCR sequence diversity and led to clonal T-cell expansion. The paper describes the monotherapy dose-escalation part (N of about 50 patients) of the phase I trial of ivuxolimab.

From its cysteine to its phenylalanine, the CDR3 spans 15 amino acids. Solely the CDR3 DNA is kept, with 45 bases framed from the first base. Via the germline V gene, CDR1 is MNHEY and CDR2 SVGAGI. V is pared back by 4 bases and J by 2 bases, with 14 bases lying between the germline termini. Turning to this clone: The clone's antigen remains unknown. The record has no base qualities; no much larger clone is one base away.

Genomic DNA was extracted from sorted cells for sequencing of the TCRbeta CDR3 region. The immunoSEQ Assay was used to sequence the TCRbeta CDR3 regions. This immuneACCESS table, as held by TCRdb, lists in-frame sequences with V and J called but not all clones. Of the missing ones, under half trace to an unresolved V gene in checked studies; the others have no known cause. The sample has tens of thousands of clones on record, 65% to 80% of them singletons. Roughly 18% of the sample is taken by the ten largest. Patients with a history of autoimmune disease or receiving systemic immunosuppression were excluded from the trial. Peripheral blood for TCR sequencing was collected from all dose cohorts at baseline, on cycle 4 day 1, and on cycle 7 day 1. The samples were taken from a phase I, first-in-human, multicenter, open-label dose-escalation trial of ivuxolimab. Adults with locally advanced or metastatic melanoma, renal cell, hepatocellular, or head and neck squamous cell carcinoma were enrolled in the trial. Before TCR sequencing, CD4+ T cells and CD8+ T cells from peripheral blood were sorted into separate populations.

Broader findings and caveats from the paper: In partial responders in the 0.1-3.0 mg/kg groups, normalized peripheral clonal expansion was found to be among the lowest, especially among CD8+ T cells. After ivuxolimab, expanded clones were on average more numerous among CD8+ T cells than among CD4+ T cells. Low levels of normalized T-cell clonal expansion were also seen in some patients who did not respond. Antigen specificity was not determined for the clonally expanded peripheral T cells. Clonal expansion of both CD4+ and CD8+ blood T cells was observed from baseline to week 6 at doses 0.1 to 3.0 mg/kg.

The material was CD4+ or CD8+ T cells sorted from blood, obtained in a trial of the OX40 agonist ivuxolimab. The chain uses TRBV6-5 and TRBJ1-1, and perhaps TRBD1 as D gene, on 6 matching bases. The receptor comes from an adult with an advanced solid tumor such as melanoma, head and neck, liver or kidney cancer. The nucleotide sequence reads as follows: TGTGCCAGCAGTTCAGGGGCGGGGGGCAACACTGAAGCTTTCTTT. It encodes CASSSGAGGNTEAFF.